These 11 T cell receptor beta chains came from one sample sequenced in a study of cytomegalovirus exposure and HLA in healthy donors. This PCR relied on a set of 60 Vbeta primers and 13 Jbeta primers. Clones were read by immunoSEQ multiplex PCR, and TCRdb kept only the in-frame ones, dropping some. The sample shows about 110,000 clones, over 55% of them seen only once. Sequencing was carried out using PBMCs. The receptors stem from a female donor in good health and CMV-seronegative.

This clone has just a few counts. The chain uses TRBV5-6 and TRBJ2-4, with a weak D call TRBD2 (6 bases). The CDR3 is 14 residues long. With 0 bases removed from V and 3 bases from J, the gap between germline ends came to 7 bases. Germline values: CDR1 SGHDT, CDR2 YYEEEE. For the CDR3, the DNA is TGTGCCAGCAGCTTGGGGCGGGGCAAAAACATTCAGTACTTC. This encodes CASSLGRGKNIQYF.

V gene TRBV30 combines with J gene TRBJ2-7; 7 bases agree with TRBD2. J gave up 4 bases and V 4 bases, and 16 bases lay outside the gene matches. Germline V gene data show CDR1 as GTSNPN and CDR2 as SVGIG (reference sequence). The CDR3 length is 16 residues. The CDR3 reads CAWMAGAPGEKYEQYF. The CDR3 coding sequence is TGTGCCTGGATGGCGGGAGCCCCCGGTGAGAAATACGAGCAGTACTTC.

The V gene is TRBV27, the J gene TRBJ2-7; 13 bases align to TRBD2. CDR3 size: 14 residues. The V gene's germline CDR1 is MNHEY and CDR2 SMNVEV (reference sequence). J lost 6 bases, V lost 4 bases, and 3 bases had no gene match. CDR3 nucleotide sequence: TGTGCCAGCAGTTCCGGGACTAGCGGGACCGAGCAGTACTTC. Translated: CASSSGTSGTEQYF.

The gene calls are TRBV27 and TRBJ2-1; 7 bases fit TRBD2. Germline trimming cut 6 bases from V and 2 bases from J; bases unmatched to any gene: 10. Germline CDR1 MNHEY, CDR2 SMNVEV (reference sequence). The CDR3 consists of 16 residues. CDR3 loop: CASSPGGLETYNEQFF. CDR3 bases: TGTGCCAGCAGCCCGGGGGGACTGGAAACCTACAATGAGCAGTTCTTC.

This clone has a handful of counts. This chain links TRBV6-5 with TRBJ2-7, with 10 bases that match TRBD2. CDR1 and CDR2 from the germline V gene are MNHEY and SVGAGI. The CDR3 is 14 residues long. The ends lost 5 bases at V and 7 bases at J; junction bases unmatched: 8. CDR3 in DNA: TGTGCCAGCAGTCCCGAGGGACTAGCGCGGGAGCAGTACTTC. The encoded protein is CASSPEGLAREQYF.

The chain recombines TRBV14 with TRBJ2-7, with 14 bases matching TRBD2. There are 16 residues in the CDR3. Trimming at V came to 4 bases and at J to 4 bases, leaving 6 bases not matched to a gene. The germline V gene encodes CDR1 SGHDN and CDR2 FVKESK. CDR3 loop: CASSRGLAGVGYEQYF. In nucleotides, the CDR3 is TGTGCCAGCAGCCGGGGACTAGCGGGAGTGGGATACGAGCAGTACTTC.

The chain combines TRBV4-3 with TRBJ2-7, with 11 positions matching TRBD2. From germline, CDR1 is LGHNA and CDR2 YSLEER. V shed 0 bases, J shed 3 bases, and the junction held 10 bases outside the gene matches. This CDR3 is built from 18 residues. The CDR3 region is CASSQDRLAGGAGYEQYF. DNA for the CDR3: TGCGCCAGCAGCCAAGATCGGCTAGCGGGAGGAGCAGGCTACGAGCAGTACTTC.

This clone was detected a few times. The chain uses TRBV7-9 and TRBJ1-5, with 8 bases that match TRBD1. The CDR3 has 15 residues. Looked up from germline, CDR1 is SEHNR and CDR2 is FQNEAQ (reference sequence). V was clipped by 3 bases and J by 6 bases; unmatched bases: 7. CDR3 bases: TGTGCCAGCAGCTTCCCGACAGGGGAGATTCAGCCCCAGCATTTT. Protein sequence: CASSFPTGEIQPQHF.

The V call is TRBV5-8, the J call TRBJ1-1; tentatively, D is TRBD1 (6 bases). This CDR3 has 14 amino acids. V lost 2 bases and J lost 6, with 14 bases in between. The germline V gene has CDR1 SGHTS and CDR2 YDEGEE. CDR3 loop: CASSFRGPGAEAFF. CDR3 DNA: TGTGCCAGCAGCTTCAGGGGTCCTGGGGCTGAAGCTTTCTTT.

The V call is TRBV29-1, the J call TRBJ2-6, with 7 bases lining up with TRBD1. V trimming: 5 bases; J trimming: 0 bases; junction bases outside the gene matches: 7. The CDR3 loop spans 16 amino acids. From germline, CDR1 is SQVTM and CDR2 ANQGSEA. The DNA of the CDR3 is TGCAGCGTTCGGGCAGGGGGATACTCTGGGGCCAACGTCCTGACTTTC. Translating gives CSVRAGGYSGANVLTF. The complete variable domain, with remaining parts taken from reference TRBV29-1 and TRBJ2-6, reads SAVISQKPSRDICQRGTSLTIQCQVDSQVTMMFWYRQQPGQSLTLIATANQGSEATYESGFVIDKFPISRPNLTFSTLTVSNMSPEDSSIYLCSVRAGGYSGANVLTFGAGSRLTVL.

The count of this clone is one. The V gene is TRBV7-9, the J gene TRBJ2-1, with 7 bases that match TRBD1. The CDR3 loop spans 15 amino acids. Trimming at V came to 5 bases and at J to 4 bases, leaving 8 bases not matched to a gene. Germline CDR1 and CDR2: SEHNR and FQNEAQ (reference sequence). CDR3 sequence reads: CASSPRDSPYNEQFF. DNA of the CDR3: TGTGCCAGCAGCCCTAGGGACAGCCCGTACAATGAGCAGTTCTTC.